Below are 10 T cell receptor beta chains sequenced from a single sample in a study of OX40 agonist ivuxolimab in advanced cancers. Clones were sequenced by immunoSEQ multiplex PCR, and TCRdb holds only the in-frame ones, with some missing. In the table there are 76,000 or so clones, 86% of which are singletons. The sample was CD4+ or CD8+ T cells sorted from blood, taken in a trial of the OX40 agonist ivuxolimab. Receptor source: an adult with an advanced solid tumor such as melanoma, head and neck, liver or kidney cancer.

The chain has TRBV4-1 and TRBJ2-1, with 9 bases identical to TRBD1. The ends lost 3 bases at V and 9 bases at J; junction bases unmatched: 9. The CDR3 sequence is 15 residues long. The germline V gene encodes CDR1 MGHRA and CDR2 YSYEKL. CDR3 in amino acids: CASSQPGQGQGEQFF. The CDR3 region has the DNA TGCGCCAGCAGCCAGCCAGGACAGGGGCAAGGTGAGCAGTTCTTC.

This chain uses TRBV19 with TRBJ1-6; possible D gene TRBD1, 6 bases. Trimming stripped 5 bases from V and 8 bases from J, with 19 bases between. Germline V gene data show CDR1 as LNHDA and CDR2 as SQIVND (reference sequence). The CDR3 extends over 16 amino acids. This chain's CDR3 is CASSRTASPSDSPLHF. As DNA, the CDR3 is TGTGCCAGTAGTCGGACAGCCTCCCCCTCGGATTCACCCCTCCACTTT.

The chain employs TRBV7-2 and TRBJ1-4; D unresolved. Germline V gives CDR1 SGHTA, CDR2 FQGNSA. The CDR3 extends over 14 amino acids. The V end lost 5 bases, the J end lost 3 bases, and 10 bases lay between the germline ends. The CDR3 region has the DNA TGTGCCAGCAGCCCCGGAGCGGCTAATGAAAAACTGTTTTTT. This encodes CASSPGAANEKLFF.

The CDR3 bases are TGTGCCAGCAGTGAACAACAGGGGCATCAGCCCCAGCATTTT. Protein: CASSEQQGHQPQHF. The J gene is TRBJ1-5, the V gene TRBV6-1; 7 nucleotides line up with TRBD1. Looked up from germline, CDR1 is MNHNS and CDR2 is SASEGT. With V trimmed by 2 bases and J by 5 bases, 3 bases remained unmatched. The CDR3 covers 14 residues.

The J gene is TRBJ1-2, the V gene TRBV6-6; maybe TRBD1 (6 bases). V was pared by 6 bases and J by 0 bases, with 14 bases between. The CDR3 contains 15 residues. The germline CDR1 and CDR2 sequences are MNHNY and SVGAGI (reference sequence). This CDR3 reads CASRKDSNPNYGYTF. For the CDR3, the DNA is TGTGCCAGCAGGAAGGACAGTAATCCTAACTATGGCTACACCTTC.

This clone appeared a single time. This sequence joins TRBV28 and TRBJ2-1; 7 bases are shared with TRBD1. Germline V gives CDR1 MDHEN, CDR2 SYDVKM. The CDR3 sequence is 14 residues long. Trimming at V came to 7 bases and at J to 4 bases, leaving 7 bases not matched to a gene. The CDR3 reads CASTQRGQYNEQFF. The CDR3 bases are TGTGCCAGCACTCAAAGGGGACAGTACAATGAGCAGTTCTTC.

This sequence joins TRBV29-1 and TRBJ1-2; no definite D call. This CDR3 region has 12 residues. Trimming shortened V by 4 bases and J by 2 bases, and 8 bases separated the two germline ends. Germline V gives CDR1 SQVTM, CDR2 ANQGSEA. CDR3 sequence (DNA): TGCAGCGTTGGTAGGCAGAACTATGGCTACACCTTC. It is translated as CSVGRQNYGYTF.

The rearrangement uses TRBV12-5 and TRBJ2-1; TRBD2 matches at 8 bases. The CDR3 contains 15 residues. Trimming at V came to 1 base and at J to 3 bases, leaving 2 bases not matched to a gene. Germline V gene sequence: CDR1 LGHNT, CDR2 FRNRAP. The CDR3 bases are TGTGCTAGTGGTTTGGGACTAGCGCTCTACAATGAGCAGTTCTTC. It specifies CASGLGLALYNEQFF.

V is TRBV4-2 and J is TRBJ1-5, with D uncertain. Trimming removed 1 base at V and 1 base at J, with 8 bases between. The germline gives CDR1 LGHNA, CDR2 YNFKEQ. The CDR3 covers 15 residues. As DNA, the CDR3 is TGTGCCAGCAGCCAAGTCGGCACGAGCAATCAGCCCCAGCATTTT. Its protein is CASSQVGTSNQPQHF.

The CDR3, as DNA: TGTGCCAGCAGCTTGTCCCGGGGTCGCTCCTACAATGAGCAGTTCTTC. As protein: CASSLSRGRSYNEQFF. This rearrangement joins TRBV5-6 to TRBJ2-1, with D perhaps matching TRBD2 (5 bases). With 1 base removed from V and 0 bases from J, the gap between germline ends came to 11 bases. Looked up from germline, CDR1 is SGHDT and CDR2 is YYEEEE. CDR3 size: 16 residues.